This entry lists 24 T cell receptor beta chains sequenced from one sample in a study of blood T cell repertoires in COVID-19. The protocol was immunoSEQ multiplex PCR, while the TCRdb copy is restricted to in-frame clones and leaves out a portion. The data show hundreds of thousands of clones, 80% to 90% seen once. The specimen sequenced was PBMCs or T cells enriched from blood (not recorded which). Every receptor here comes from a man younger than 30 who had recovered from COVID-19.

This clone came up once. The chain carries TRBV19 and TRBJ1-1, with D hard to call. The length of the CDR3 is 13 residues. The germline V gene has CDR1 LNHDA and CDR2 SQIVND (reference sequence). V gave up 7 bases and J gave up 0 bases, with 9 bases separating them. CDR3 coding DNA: TGTGCCAGTAAGGGAGAAATGAACACTGAAGCTTTCTTT. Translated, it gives CASKGEMNTEAFF.

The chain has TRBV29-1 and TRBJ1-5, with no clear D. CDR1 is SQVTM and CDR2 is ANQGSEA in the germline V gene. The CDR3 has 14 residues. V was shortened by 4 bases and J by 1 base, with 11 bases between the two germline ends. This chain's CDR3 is CSVGGASSNQPQHF. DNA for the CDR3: TGCAGCGTTGGGGGAGCTTCAAGCAATCAGCCCCAGCATTTT.

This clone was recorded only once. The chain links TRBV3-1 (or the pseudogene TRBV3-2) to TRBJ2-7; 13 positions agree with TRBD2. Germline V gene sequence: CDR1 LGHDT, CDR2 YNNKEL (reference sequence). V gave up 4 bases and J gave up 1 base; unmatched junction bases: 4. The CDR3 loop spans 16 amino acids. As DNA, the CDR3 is TGTGCCAGCAGCCCCAGACTAGCGGGAGGTTCCTACGAGCAGTACTTC. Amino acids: CASSPRLAGGSYEQYF.

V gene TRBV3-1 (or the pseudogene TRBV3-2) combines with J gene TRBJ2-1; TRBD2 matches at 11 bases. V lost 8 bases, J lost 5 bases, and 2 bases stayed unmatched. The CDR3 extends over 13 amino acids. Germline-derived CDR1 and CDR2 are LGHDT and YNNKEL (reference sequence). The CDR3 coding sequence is TGTGCCAGCGTAGCGGGGGGGCACAATGAGCAGTTCTTC. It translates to CASVAGGHNEQFF.

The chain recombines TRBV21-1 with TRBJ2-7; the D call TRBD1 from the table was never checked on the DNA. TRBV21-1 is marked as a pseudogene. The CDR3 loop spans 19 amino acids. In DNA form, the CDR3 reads TGTGCCAGCAGCAAAGCGGTCCGGCAGACAGGACTCGAAGCCTACGAGCAGTACTTC. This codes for CASSKAVRQTGLEAYEQYF.

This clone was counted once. The CDR3 region has the DNA TGTGCCAGCAGTGAATATCCGAAGGGAAGGGGTTCGACTGAAGCTTTCTTT. Residues: CASSEYPKGRGSTEAFF. The gene calls are TRBV25-1 and TRBJ1-1; D might be TRBD1 (5 bases). Germline CDR1 MGHDK, CDR2 SYGVNS. The CDR3 is made up of 17 amino acids. V lost 0 bases and J 5 bases, leaving 19 bases between the germline ends.

The CDR3 is CASSSGTGVNQPQHF. The CDR3 coding sequence is TGTGCCAGCAGCTCCGGGACAGGGGTAAATCAGCCCCAGCATTTT. J is TRBJ1-5 and V is TRBV7-6, with TRBD1 identical over 10 bases. Germline V gene data show CDR1 as SGHVS and CDR2 as FNYEAQ. The CDR3 has 15 amino acids. V lost 4 bases, J lost 4 bases, and 4 bases stayed unmatched. Complete variable domain (other parts from reference TRBV7-6 and TRBJ1-5): GAGVSQSPRYKVTKRGQDVALRCDPISGHVSLYWYRQALGQGPEFLTYFNYEAQQDKSGLPNDRFSAERPEGSISTLTIQRTEQRDSAMYRCASSSGTGVNQPQHFGDGTRLSIL.

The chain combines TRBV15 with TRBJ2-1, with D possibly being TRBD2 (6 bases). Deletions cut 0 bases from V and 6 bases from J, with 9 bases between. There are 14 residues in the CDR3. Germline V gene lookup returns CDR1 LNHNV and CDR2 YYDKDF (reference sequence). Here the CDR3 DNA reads TGTGCCACCAGCAGAGAACCCGGGAGCAATGAGCAGTTCTTC. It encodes CATSREPGSNEQFF.

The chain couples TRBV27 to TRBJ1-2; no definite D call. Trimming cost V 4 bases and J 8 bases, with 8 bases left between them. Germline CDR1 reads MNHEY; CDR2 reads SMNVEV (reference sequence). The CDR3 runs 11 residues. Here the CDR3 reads CASSSRGGYTF. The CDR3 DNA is TGTGCCAGCAGTTCCAGAGGCGGCTACACCTTC.

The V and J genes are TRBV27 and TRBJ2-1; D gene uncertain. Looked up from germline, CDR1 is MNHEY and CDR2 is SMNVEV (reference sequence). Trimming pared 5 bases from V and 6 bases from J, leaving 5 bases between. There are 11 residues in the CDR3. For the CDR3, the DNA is TGTGCCAGCAGTGCGGTCAATGAGCAGTTCTTC. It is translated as CASSAVNEQFF.

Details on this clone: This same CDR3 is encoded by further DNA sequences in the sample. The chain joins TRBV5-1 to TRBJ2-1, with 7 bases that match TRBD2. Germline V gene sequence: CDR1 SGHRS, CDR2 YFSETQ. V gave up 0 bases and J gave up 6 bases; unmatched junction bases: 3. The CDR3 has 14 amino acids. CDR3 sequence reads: CASSLGSGGNEQFF. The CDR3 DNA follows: TGCGCCAGCAGCTTGGGGTCGGGGGGCAATGAGCAGTTCTTC.

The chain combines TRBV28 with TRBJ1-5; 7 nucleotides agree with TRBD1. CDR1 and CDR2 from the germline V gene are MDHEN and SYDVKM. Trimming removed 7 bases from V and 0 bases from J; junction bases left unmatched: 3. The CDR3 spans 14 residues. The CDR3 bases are TGTGCCAGCAATTGGGACAGTAGCAATCAGCCCCAGCATTTT. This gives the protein CASNWDSSNQPQHF.

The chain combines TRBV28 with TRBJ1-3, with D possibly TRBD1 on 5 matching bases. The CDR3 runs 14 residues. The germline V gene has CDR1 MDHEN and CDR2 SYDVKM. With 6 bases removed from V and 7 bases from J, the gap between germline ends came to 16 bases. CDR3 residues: CASRDGTRGNTIYF. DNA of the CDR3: TGTGCCAGCAGGGATGGGACCCGGGGGAACACCATATATTTT.

This CDR3 reads CASSEAGSSRTEAFF. For the CDR3, the DNA is TGTGCCAGCAGTGAAGCGGGCAGTAGTAGGACTGAAGCTTTCTTT. The rearrangement uses TRBV6-1 and TRBJ1-1; D remains unclear. V shed 0 bases and J shed 5 bases, with 13 bases lying between them. The CDR3 has 15 amino acids. In germline, CDR1 is MNHNS, CDR2 SASEGT.

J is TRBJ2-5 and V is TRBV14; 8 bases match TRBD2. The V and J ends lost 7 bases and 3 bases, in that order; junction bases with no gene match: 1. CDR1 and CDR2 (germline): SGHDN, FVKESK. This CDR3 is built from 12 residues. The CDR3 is CASTGGEETQYF. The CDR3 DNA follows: TGTGCCAGCACCGGGGGGGAAGAGACCCAGTACTTC.

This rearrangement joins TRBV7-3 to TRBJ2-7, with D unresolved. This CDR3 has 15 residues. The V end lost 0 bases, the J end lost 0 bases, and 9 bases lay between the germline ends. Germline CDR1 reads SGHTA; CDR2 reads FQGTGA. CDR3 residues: CASSLTRESSYEQYF. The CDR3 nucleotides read TGTGCCAGCAGCTTAACGAGAGAGAGCTCCTACGAGCAGTACTTC.

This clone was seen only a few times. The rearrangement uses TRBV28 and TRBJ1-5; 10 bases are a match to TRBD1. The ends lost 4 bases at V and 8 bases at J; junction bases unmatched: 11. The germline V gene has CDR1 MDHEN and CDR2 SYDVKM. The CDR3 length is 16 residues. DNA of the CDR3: TGTGCCAGCAGTTCCGGGACAGGGGCGAAGAAGAAGCCCCAGCATTTT. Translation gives CASSSGTGAKKKPQHF.

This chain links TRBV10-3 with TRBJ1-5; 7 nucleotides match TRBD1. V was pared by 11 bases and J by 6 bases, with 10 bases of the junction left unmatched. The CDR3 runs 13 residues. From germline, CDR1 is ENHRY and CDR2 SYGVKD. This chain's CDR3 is CASMTGIGQPQHF. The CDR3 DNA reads TGTGCCTCGATGACAGGGATAGGTCAGCCCCAGCATTTT.

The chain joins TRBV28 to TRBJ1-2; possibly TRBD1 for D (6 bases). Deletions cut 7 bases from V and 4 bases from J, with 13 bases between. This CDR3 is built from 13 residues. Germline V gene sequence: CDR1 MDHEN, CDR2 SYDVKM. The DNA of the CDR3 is TGTGCCAGCATGCGGGGGCAAGGCTATGGCTACACCTTC. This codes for CASMRGQGYGYTF.

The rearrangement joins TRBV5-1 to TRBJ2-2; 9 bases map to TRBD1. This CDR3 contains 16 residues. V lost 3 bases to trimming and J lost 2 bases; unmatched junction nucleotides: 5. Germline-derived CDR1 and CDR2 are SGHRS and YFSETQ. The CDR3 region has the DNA TGCGCCAGCAGCTGGACAGGGGCCGGTAACACCGGGGAGCTGTTTTTT. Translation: CASSWTGAGNTGELFF.

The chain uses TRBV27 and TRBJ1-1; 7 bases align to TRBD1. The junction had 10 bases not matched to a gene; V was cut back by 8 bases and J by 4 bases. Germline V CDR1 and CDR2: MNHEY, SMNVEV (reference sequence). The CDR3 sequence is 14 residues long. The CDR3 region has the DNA TGTGCCAGCGCACGAAACAGGGGCCCCACTGAAGCTTTCTTT. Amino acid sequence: CASARNRGPTEAFF.

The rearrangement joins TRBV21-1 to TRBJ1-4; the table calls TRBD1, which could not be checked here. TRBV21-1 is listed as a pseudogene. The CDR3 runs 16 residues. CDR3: CASTPEATGSLEKLFF. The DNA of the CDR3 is TGTGCCAGCACCCCGGAAGCGACAGGGTCTCTAGAAAAACTGTTTTTT.

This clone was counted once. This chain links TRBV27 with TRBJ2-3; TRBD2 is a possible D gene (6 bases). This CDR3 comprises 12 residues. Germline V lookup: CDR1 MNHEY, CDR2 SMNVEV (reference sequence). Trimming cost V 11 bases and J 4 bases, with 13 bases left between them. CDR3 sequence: CAARAGSDTQYF. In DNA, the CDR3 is TGTGCCGCCCGGGCGGGGTCAGATACGCAGTATTTT.

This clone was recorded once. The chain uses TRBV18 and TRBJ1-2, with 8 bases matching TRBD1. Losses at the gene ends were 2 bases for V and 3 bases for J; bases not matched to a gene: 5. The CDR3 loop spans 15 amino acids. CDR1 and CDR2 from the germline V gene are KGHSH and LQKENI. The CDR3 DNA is TGTGCCAGCTCACCAGGCCCAGGGGGCGACTATGGCTACACCTTC. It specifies CASSPGPGGDYGYTF.